The clone carrying this T cell receptor beta chain was observed a handful of times. The antigen is not known. The data stem from a study of T-cell memory formation after mild COVID-19. Study background: TCR clusters were mostly donor specific. Study conclusions and caveats: Among clones contracting day 15 to 85, CD4/CD8 was balanced, whereas later expanders leaned CD4+. The appearance of some responding clones in pre-infection memory suggested that cross-reactive memory joined.

Via MiXCR, TCRdb re-called the 5' RACE reads, giving one row per CDR3 protein. The sample has 65,000 to 95,000 distinct CDR3 sequences; 9.5% to 15% are singletons. V was clipped by 1 base and J by 5 bases; unmatched bases: 8. The length of the CDR3 is 15 residues. In germline, CDR1 is SQVTM, CDR2 ANQGSEA. The sample consisted of PBMCs or a T cell subset sorted from them (not recorded which). This receptor was taken from a young man who had mild COVID-19 (a few samples of this study predate the infection). Cell type and time point are not known. The genes are TRBV29-1 and TRBJ2-5; TRBD2 aligns across 9 bases. CDR3 residues: CSVEGPSGGWETQYF. DNA for the CDR3: TGCAGCGTTGAAGGACCGAGCGGGGGGTGGGAGACCCAGTACTTC.